This TCR beta chain was sequenced for a study of blood T cell repertoires in COVID-19 (dated by TCRdb to the early 2020s). A note on the overall study: Collaborator samples came from the United States, Italy and Spain and covered acute and convalescent phases of COVID-19. The material from the prospective study consisted of cDNA or gDNA derived from T cells, B-cell-depleted T cells, or PBMCs. Subjects who had been exposed to COVID-19, were actively infected with it, or had recovered from it provided the deeply sampled blood TCRbeta repertoires that made up the dataset. The repertoires were released in a freely available public database meant as a resource for research on the immune response to SARS-CoV-2. Samples came from the ongoing ImmuneRACE study (first 160 participants) plus 1,254 subjects from 6 global collaborators. The sample metadata nearly always contained a de-identified subject ID, COVID-19 status, age in years and sex. Where HLA class I and class II types were available, the types were taken from metadata supplied by the sample provider, not from assay-based typing. Overall study results and their limits: The amount of clinical and demographic metadata varied by source and participant and was provided uncurated.

TCRbeta CDR3 regions were amplified from genomic DNA using the immunoSEQ Assay, a bias-controlled multiplex PCR. As for the authors' bioinformatics: Within the assay, amplification of reference gene primers was used to estimate how many nucleated cells each sample contained. Sequence reads were collapsed and filtered to measure the absolute abundance of every unique TCRbeta CDR3 rearrangement. For each sample, productive Simpson clonality was calculated by taking the square root of Simpson's diversity index across productive rearrangements. TCRdb re-hosts the immuneACCESS table, in-frame sequences only. Its copies lack some clones; in the studies checked, an unresolved V gene accounts for under half of them, and the cause for the rest is not known. The DNA gave D and trimming, while V, J and clone size come from that table. The sample includes 180,000 or so clones, with 70% to 85% observed a single time. Around 15% of the sample belongs to the ten largest clones.

Comments on this clone: Which antigen it targets is not known. Per-nucleotide qualities are absent, and no much larger clonotype sits a single base away.

Participants in the prospective study were enrolled through a virtual design, were aged about 18 to 90 years, and lived in 24 United States geographic areas. Cohort assignment in the prospective study relied on participant-reported clinical history from a screening survey and a study questionnaire. ImmuneRACE Cohort 3 recovered participants were defined by two consecutive negative NP/OP PCR tests, healthcare professional clearance, or symptom resolution. In the prospective study, whole blood, serum and a nasopharyngeal or oropharyngeal swab were collected from each participant by mobile phlebotomists. Participants in the prospective study had the option to provide additional blood draws and questionnaires over an approximately 2-month period. Blood samples from the prospective study were shipped frozen or at room temperature prior to DNA extraction. This clonotype originated in a man in his fifties who had recovered from COVID-19. The specimen was PBMCs or T cells enriched from blood (not recorded which).

The CDR3 region has the sequence CASSDSGGETEAFF. The nucleotide sequence reads as follows: TGTGCCAGCAGTGACTCGGGGGGGGAAACTGAAGCTTTCTTT. Recombination joined TRBV6-4 with TRBJ1-1, with TRBD1 perhaps the D gene, on 5 matching bases. Between the V and J ends, shortened by 0 bases and 5 bases respectively, the junction contains 10 bases. The CDR3, from cysteine to phenylalanine, totals 14 residues. Only CDR3 DNA is held: 42 bases, read in frame from base 1. For CDR1 and CDR2, the germline V gene lists MRHNA and SNTAGT.